These 14 T cell receptor beta chains came from one sample sequenced in a study of blood T cell repertoires in COVID-19 (dated by TCRdb to about 2020). Library creation used the immunoSEQ multiplex PCR assay. This immuneACCESS table, as held by TCRdb, lists in-frame sequences with V and J called but not all clones. Of the missing ones, under half trace to an unresolved V gene in checked studies; the others have no known cause. The table for this sample lists some 110,000 clones; 90% of them were counted only once. Together, the top ten hold under 2% of the sample. The sample comprised peripheral blood. These receptors all come from a human donor with active COVID-19. The donor label of this sample is uncertain.

CDR3 bases: TGTGCCAGCAGCGGTCAGTACTCTGGGGCCAACGTCCTGACTTTC. Its protein product is CASSGQYSGANVLTF. The chain joins TRBV9 to TRBJ2-6; no reliable D call. This CDR3 region has 15 residues. Germline V lookup: CDR1 SGDLS, CDR2 YYNGEE. Trimming shortened V by 3 bases and J by 0 bases, and 7 bases separated the two germline ends.

This clone was counted once. The chain joins TRBV2 to TRBJ2-3; D unclear. Germline V gives CDR1 SNHLY, CDR2 FYNNEI. V was pared by 1 base and J by 2 bases, with 13 bases between. This CDR3 contains 16 residues. The CDR3 nucleotides read TGTGCCAGCAGTGAAGGAGGCAGTAGAAACACAGATACGCAGTATTTT. Amino acids: CASSEGGSRNTDTQYF.

The J gene is TRBJ1-1, the V gene TRBV23-1; 9 bases fit TRBD1. TRBV23-1 is annotated as an ORF whose role is uncertain. With V trimmed by 1 base and J by 1 base, 7 bases remained unmatched. The CDR3 extends over 17 amino acids. The CDR3 nucleotides are TGCGCCAGCAGTCAATGCAGGACAGGGGAAGGGAACACTGAAGCTTTCTTT. The encoded protein is CASSQCRTGEGNTEAFF.

The chain combines TRBV5-1 with TRBJ2-5; 7 nucleotides align to TRBD1. CDR3 size: 15 residues. V dropped 4 bases and J dropped 2; count of bases not matched to a gene: 8. Per germline, CDR1 SGHRS and CDR2 YFSETQ. CDR3 protein: CASSPRDRLQETQYF. In DNA form, the CDR3 reads TGCGCCAGCAGCCCCCGGGACAGACTTCAAGAGACCCAGTACTTC.

The rearrangement uses TRBV7-6 and TRBJ1-3, with D possibly matching TRBD1 (6 bases). Trimming pared 5 bases from V and 2 bases from J, leaving 16 bases between. CDR1 is SGHVS and CDR2 is FNYEAQ in the germline V gene. CDR3 length: 16 amino acids. The CDR3 reads CASSPDLGQTGNTIYF. The DNA of the CDR3 is TGTGCCAGCAGCCCAGATTTAGGACAGACTGGAAACACCATATATTTT.

The chain has TRBV6-5 and TRBJ1-5; 11 positions agree with TRBD1. Germline-derived CDR1 and CDR2 are MNHEY and SVGAGI. This CDR3 is built from 15 residues. Trimming took 6 bases from V and 4 from J; bases not matched to a gene: 5. In DNA form, the CDR3 reads TGTGCCAGCAGACCTGGGACAGGGGGGAATCAGCCCCAGCATTTT. Translation: CASRPGTGGNQPQHF.

To note about this clone: Additional DNA sequences in this sample encode the identical CDR3. V usage is TRBV3-1 (or the pseudogene TRBV3-2) and J usage is TRBJ1-1; 9 nucleotides agree with TRBD1. Germline V gene sequence: CDR1 LGHDT, CDR2 YNNKEL (reference sequence). The CDR3 loop spans 15 amino acids. J was trimmed by 0 bases and V by 1 base; bases with no gene match: 0. Here the CDR3 DNA reads TGTGCCAGCAGCCAAGGGGACAGGGTGAACACTGAAGCTTTCTTT. It specifies CASSQGDRVNTEAFF.

The rearrangement links TRBV7-8 to TRBJ1-2; D ambiguous. Germline assignment: CDR1 SGHVS and CDR2 FQNEAQ. The V end lost 0 bases, the J end lost 5 bases, and 10 bases lay between the germline ends. CDR3 size: 14 residues. CDR3 region: CASSLAGAMYGYTF. In DNA, the CDR3 is TGTGCCAGCAGCTTAGCGGGCGCTATGTATGGCTACACCTTC.

This clone is a singleton in its sample. This chain links TRBV27 with TRBJ2-3, with 7 bases identical to TRBD2. CDR1 and CDR2 (germline): MNHEY, SMNVEV (reference sequence). The CDR3 runs to 14 residues. After removal of 6 bases from V and 2 bases from J, the junction contained 5 bases not matched to a gene. CDR3 sequence: CASRRDYLTDTQYF. The CDR3 bases are TGTGCCAGCAGAAGGGACTACCTCACAGATACGCAGTATTTT.

The J gene is TRBJ1-1, the V gene TRBV19, with TRBD1 as a possible D gene (6 bases). Trimming shortened V by 7 bases and J by 3 bases, and 9 bases separated the two germline ends. The CDR3 consists of 12 residues. Germline CDR1 reads LNHDA; CDR2 reads SQIVND (reference sequence). The CDR3 loop reads CASTKGDTEAFF. The CDR3 DNA reads as TGTGCCAGTACCAAGGGGGACACTGAAGCTTTCTTT. The whole variable domain, filled in from reference TRBV19 and TRBJ1-1, reads DGGITQSPKYLFRKEGQNVTLSCEQNLNHDAMYWYRQDPGQGLRLIYYSQIVNDFQKGDIAEGYSVSREKKESFPLTVTSAQKNPTAFYLCASTKGDTEAFFGQGTRLTVV.

The chain links TRBV19 to TRBJ1-2, with TRBD1 identical over 7 bases. The CDR3 is 16 residues long. Germline CDR1 LNHDA, CDR2 SQIVND (reference sequence). J gave up 6 bases and V 1 base, and 11 bases lay outside the gene matches. CDR3 DNA: TGTGCCAGTAGTATAGCCCAGACAGGGAGGCTGGATGGCTACACCTTC. Amino acid sequence: CASSIAQTGRLDGYTF.

This chain uses TRBV9 with TRBJ2-3; D is possibly TRBD2 (5 bases). V shed 1 base and J shed 0 bases, with 12 bases lying between them. The V gene's germline CDR1 is SGDLS and CDR2 YYNGEE. The CDR3 sequence is 16 residues long. The CDR3 DNA is TGTGCCAGCAGCGTATCCGGACTTTCTAGCACAGATACGCAGTATTTT. It is translated as CASSVSGLSSTDTQYF.

V usage is TRBV18 and J usage is TRBJ2-2; D not certain. This CDR3 has 15 residues. Germline lookup yields CDR1 KGHSH and CDR2 LQKENI. V shed 0 bases and J shed 0 bases, with 5 bases lying between them. CDR3 loop: CASSPPNPNTGELFF. The CDR3 DNA reads TGTGCCAGCTCACCACCCAATCCGAACACCGGGGAGCTGTTTTTT.

The chain is built from TRBV20-1 and TRBJ2-7, with TRBD1 identical over 7 bases. V lost 3 bases to trimming and J lost 1 base; unmatched junction nucleotides: 9. CDR1 is DFQATT and CDR2 is SNEGSKA in the germline V gene (reference sequence). This CDR3 region has 15 residues. In DNA, the CDR3 is TGCAGTGCTAGTATCCCGACAGGGATATCCTACGAGCAGTACTTC. It codes for CSASIPTGISYEQYF.